Following are 20 T cell receptor beta chains from one sample sequenced in a study of blood T cell repertoires in COVID-19. The repertoire was sequenced with immunoSEQ multiplex PCR; TCRdb's copy has only in-frame clones and lacks some. The sample shows 210,000 or so clones, 70% to 90% of them seen only once. The sequenced material came from peripheral blood. The receptor set was obtained from a young man with COVID-19, enrolled during active disease.

The chain combines TRBV27 with TRBJ2-3; TRBD2 agrees at 12 bases. After removal of 7 bases from V and 0 bases from J, the junction contained 14 bases not matched to a gene. The CDR3 has 19 residues. CDR1 is MNHEY and CDR2 is SMNVEV in the germline V gene (reference sequence). In nucleotides, the CDR3 is TGTGCCAGCACCCAGGAACTAGCGGGAGGCTCCATTAGCACAGATACGCAGTATTTT. Translated, it gives CASTQELAGGSISTDTQYF.

The sample holds one count of this clone. The chain is built from TRBV6-5 and TRBJ1-2, with 7 nucleotides matching TRBD1. The CDR3 runs 15 residues. The germline V gene has CDR1 MNHEY and CDR2 SVGAGI. With V trimmed by 6 bases and J by 4 bases, 11 bases remained unmatched. The CDR3 DNA is TGTGCCAGCAGGACCCCGGGACAGACAACCTATGGCTACACCTTC. It translates to CASRTPGQTTYGYTF.

The J gene is TRBJ2-3, the V gene TRBV11-1, with 8 bases matching TRBD2. Germline assignment: CDR1 SGHAT and CDR2 FQDESV (reference sequence). V gave up 0 bases and J gave up 0 bases; unmatched junction bases: 8. The CDR3 loop spans 18 amino acids. The CDR3: CASSLAFSSGASTDTQYF. Written as DNA, the CDR3 is TGTGCCAGCAGCTTAGCGTTTAGTAGCGGGGCTAGCACAGATACGCAGTATTTT.

The V gene is TRBV28, the J gene TRBJ2-7, with D possibly being TRBD1 (6 bases). V lost 5 bases and J lost 7, with 12 bases in between. Germline V CDR1 and CDR2: MDHEN, SYDVKM. The CDR3 is 12 amino acids. The CDR3 protein is CASSPLQGEQYF. For the CDR3, the DNA is TGTGCCAGCAGTCCCCTCCAGGGGGAGCAGTACTTC.

The J gene is TRBJ2-5, the V gene TRBV7-3; TRBD1 agrees at 9 bases. The CDR3 is made up of 14 amino acids. V lost 5 bases and J lost 5; bases outside the gene matches: 6. The germline V gene has CDR1 SGHTA and CDR2 FQGTGA. As DNA, the CDR3 is TGTGCCAGCAGCGCCACAGGGGGCAGGGAGACCCAGTACTTC. This translates into CASSATGGRETQYF.

The chain couples TRBV12-3 or TRBV12-4 to TRBJ1-2; no clear D gene. With 5 bases removed from V and 5 bases from J, the gap between germline ends came to 9 bases. CDR3 length equals 12 residues. The CDR3 reads CASSPVPYGYTF. The CDR3, as DNA: TGTGCCAGCAGTCCAGTCCCATATGGCTACACCTTC.

The chain employs TRBV5-1 and TRBJ2-2, with 8 positions matching TRBD1. The germline gives CDR1 SGHRS, CDR2 YFSETQ. J gave up 0 bases and V 7 bases, and 5 bases lay outside the gene matches. This CDR3 region has 15 residues. The CDR3 region has the DNA TGCGCCAGCCGGCAGGGGGCCGCGAACACCGGGGAGCTGTTTTTT. Protein sequence: CASRQGAANTGELFF.

This chain joins TRBV19 and TRBJ1-1; 10 nucleotides match TRBD1. In germline, CDR1 is LNHDA, CDR2 SQIVND (reference sequence). The trim removed 4 bases at V and 0 bases at J, leaving 5 bases unmatched. The CDR3 sequence is 16 residues long. The CDR3 bases are TGTGCCAGTAGTAGCGGGACAGGGGCCCTGAACACTGAAGCTTTCTTT. This sequence encodes CASSSGTGALNTEAFF.

The rearrangement uses TRBV27 and TRBJ2-4, with a weak D call TRBD2 (6 bases). Germline lookup yields CDR1 MNHEY and CDR2 SMNVEV (reference sequence). This CDR3 spans 14 amino acids. Trimming left V 5 bases short and J 5 bases short, with 13 bases between. CDR3 sequence reads: CASSPDRRENIQYF. In DNA form, the CDR3 reads TGTGCCAGCAGTCCTGACCGGAGGGAAAACATTCAGTACTTC.

As concerns this clone: Since no conserved phenylalanine or tryptophan closes the CDR3, a read error is the likely cause. The limits of the CDR3 on the DNA are not certain, so only TCRdb's listed CDR3 is given. CDR3 region: CASSLAGRAVTEAFP. The chain recombines TRBV5-6 with TRBJ1-1; the D segment call TRBD1 is taken from the table without a DNA check. CDR1 SGHDT and CDR2 YYEEEE come from the germline V gene. The CDR3 contains 15 residues when both ends are counted.

This sequence joins TRBV7-9 and TRBJ2-7, with 9 bases fitting TRBD1. CDR3 length: 15 amino acids. J was trimmed by 3 bases and V by 5 bases; bases with no gene match: 8. CDR1 and CDR2 (germline): SEHNR, FQNEAQ (reference sequence). The CDR3 bases are TGTGCCAGCAGCGGTCCGGGACAGGGCCTCTACGAGCAGTACTTC. It translates to CASSGPGQGLYEQYF.

This clone showed up just once. This sample also contains other DNA sequences that code for the same CDR3. V gene TRBV3-1 (or the pseudogene TRBV3-2) combines with J gene TRBJ2-1; D is ambiguous. Looked up from germline, CDR1 is LGHDT and CDR2 is YNNKEL (reference sequence). Between the trimmed V and J ends, which lost 1 base and 9 bases, there was a span of 7 bases. This CDR3 region has 12 residues. CDR3 DNA sequence: TGTGCCAGCAGCCAAGCCCGAGGTGAGCAGTTCTTC. Protein sequence: CASSQARGEQFF.

The rearrangement uses TRBV5-4 and TRBJ1-6; a possible D gene is TRBD1 (6 bases). The ends were cut back, 5 bases at V and 10 bases at J, with 19 bases in the middle. In germline, CDR1 is SGHNT, CDR2 YYREEE (reference sequence). CDR3 length: 15 residues. The CDR3: CASRERGGEGSPLHF. CDR3 nucleotides: TGTGCCAGCAGAGAGAGAGGGGGTGAGGGATCACCCCTCCACTTT.

This chain connects TRBV7-2 to TRBJ2-7, with D possibly being TRBD2 (7 bases). The V end lost 4 bases, the J end lost 6 bases, and 22 bases lay between the germline ends. The CDR3 has 16 amino acids. CDR1 is SGHTA, CDR2 FQGNSA, per germline. Here the CDR3 reads CASSSRAGGRLGEQYF. The CDR3 DNA is TGTGCCAGCAGCTCCCGGGCCGGGGGGCGATTGGGCGAGCAGTACTTC. Full variable domain (rest looked up from reference TRBV7-2 and TRBJ2-7): GAGVSQSPSNKVTEKGKDVELRCDPISGHTALYWYRQSLGQGLEFLIYFQGNSAPDKSGLPSDRFSAERTGGSVSTLTIQRTQQEDSAVYLCASSSRAGGRLGEQYFGPGTRLTVT.

A single count supports this clone. The rearrangement links TRBV19 to TRBJ2-7; tentative D call: TRBD1 (6 bases). This CDR3 has 15 amino acids. V gave up 6 bases and J gave up 2 bases, with 17 bases separating them. CDR1 and CDR2 from the germline V gene are LNHDA and SQIVND (reference sequence). CDR3 region: CASSPLAGAAYEQYF. CDR3 nucleotide sequence: TGTGCCAGTAGCCCACTGGCAGGGGCTGCCTACGAGCAGTACTTC.

The chain employs TRBV12-3 or TRBV12-4 and TRBJ1-5; D may be TRBD1 (6 bases). The CDR3 sequence is 13 residues long. Trimming removed 5 bases from V and 4 bases from J, with 9 bases in between. The DNA of the CDR3 is TGTGCCAGCAGTACAGGGATAAATCAGCCCCAGCATTTT. Its protein is CASSTGINQPQHF.

The rearrangement links TRBV28 to TRBJ2-5; D possibly corresponds to TRBD2 (7 bases). V lost 5 bases, J lost 5 bases, and 15 bases lay in between. This CDR3 has 14 residues. Looked up from germline, CDR1 is MDHEN and CDR2 is SYDVKM. The CDR3 spells CASSLRRGGETQYF. The CDR3 nucleotides are TGTGCCAGCAGTCTCCGGAGGGGGGGGGAGACCCAGTACTTC. The full variable domain, completed using reference TRBV28 and TRBJ2-5, is DVKVTQSSRYLVKRTGEKVFLECVQDMDHENMFWYRQDPGLGLRLIYFSYDVKMKEKGDIPEGYSVSREKKERFSLILESASTNQTSMYLCASSLRRGGETQYFGPGTRLLVL.

The V call is TRBV18, the J call TRBJ2-7; 7 bases match TRBD1. The CDR3 runs 15 residues. J was trimmed by 12 bases and V by 5 bases; bases with no gene match: 19. Germline values: CDR1 KGHSH, CDR2 LQKENI. Here the CDR3 reads CASSSEQGSPAGWYF. The DNA of the CDR3 is TGTGCCAGCTCATCTGAACAGGGGTCCCCGGCTGGATGGTACTTC.

The V call is TRBV28, the J call TRBJ1-5; D unresolved. Germline-derived CDR1 and CDR2 are MDHEN and SYDVKM. With 2 bases removed from V and 4 bases from J, the gap between germline ends came to 18 bases. This CDR3 is 17 amino acids long. In nucleotides, the CDR3 is TGTGCCAGCAGTTTAATGTCAGAAAGTATTAATAATCAGCCCCAGCATTTT. Its translation is CASSLMSESINNQPQHF.

The V gene is TRBV4-1, the J gene TRBJ1-1; TRBD1 agrees at 11 bases. Germline V gene sequence: CDR1 MGHRA, CDR2 YSYEKL. V lost 1 base and J lost 5; bases outside the gene matches: 3. The CDR3 spans 15 residues. The DNA of the CDR3 is TGCGCCAGCAGCCAAGGGACAGGGGGCCGGACTGAAGCTTTCTTT. Protein: CASSQGTGGRTEAFF.